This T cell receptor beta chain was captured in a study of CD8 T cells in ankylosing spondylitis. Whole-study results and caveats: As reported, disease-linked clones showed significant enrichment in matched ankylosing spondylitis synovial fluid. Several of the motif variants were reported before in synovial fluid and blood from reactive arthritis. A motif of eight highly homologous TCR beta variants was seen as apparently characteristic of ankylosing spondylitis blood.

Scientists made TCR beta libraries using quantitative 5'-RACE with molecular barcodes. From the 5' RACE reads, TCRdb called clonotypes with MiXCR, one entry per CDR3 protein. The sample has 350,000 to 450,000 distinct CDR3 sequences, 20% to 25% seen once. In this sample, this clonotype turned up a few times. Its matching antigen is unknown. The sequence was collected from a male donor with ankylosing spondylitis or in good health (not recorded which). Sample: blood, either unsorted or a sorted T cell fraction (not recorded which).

The CDR3 sequence is CASSLEPGENIQYF. For the CDR3, the DNA is TGCGCCAGCAGCTTGGAACCAGGGGAAAACATTCAGTACTTC. V is TRBV5-1 and J is TRBJ2-4; D is perhaps TRBD1 (6 bases). The CDR3 spans 14 residues. Trimming took 0 bases from V and 5 from J, leaving 9 bases between them. The germline V gene encodes CDR1 SGHRS and CDR2 YFSETQ.